What follows is one T cell receptor (beta chain) and its context. TCRdb's copy holds only in-frame clones and misses some; the assay was immunoSEQ multiplex PCR. Seen here are under 95,000 clones, approximately 94% observed once, and the top ten hold 0.25%. The sample belongs to a study of technical replicates of blood from a handful of donors. CDR1 and CDR2 from the germline V gene are MDHEN and SYDVKM. The CDR3 runs 16 residues. V was clipped by 3 bases and J by 0 bases; unmatched bases: 7. J is TRBJ2-7 and V is TRBV28, with 8 positions matching TRBD2. This sequence originates from a human donor in good health. The material sequenced was T cells isolated from PBMCs. The CDR3, as DNA: TGTGCCAGCAGTTTGCCTATCGGGAGGGCCTCCTACGAGCAGTACTTC. This translates into CASSLPIGRASYEQYF.